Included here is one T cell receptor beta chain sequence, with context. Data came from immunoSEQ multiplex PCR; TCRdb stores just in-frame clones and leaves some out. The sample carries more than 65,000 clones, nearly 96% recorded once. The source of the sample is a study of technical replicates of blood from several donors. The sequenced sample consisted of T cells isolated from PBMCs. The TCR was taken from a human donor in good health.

The CDR3 DNA sequence: TGCAGCGTTGGTTGGGACTTCTACGGCACAGATACGCAGTATTTT. This encodes CSVGWDFYGTDTQYF. V and J are TRBV29-1 and TRBJ2-3; the D gene is possibly TRBD2 (6 bases). From germline, CDR1 is SQVTM and CDR2 ANQGSEA. Trimming shortened V by 4 bases and J by 1 base, and 15 bases separated the two germline ends. CDR3 length: 15 amino acids.